Here is one T cell receptor beta chain with its context. The sample is drawn from a study of kidney transplant recipient with SARS-CoV-2 infection. Via MiXCR, TCRdb re-called the reads, giving one row per CDR3 protein. Counted here are 200,000 to 300,000 distinct CDR3 sequences, about 28% occurring once; the ten biggest clones make up roughly 7.3%. The germline V and J ends were trimmed by 8 bases and 5 bases, with 16 bases remaining between them. The CDR3 is 15 residues long. Germline V lookup: CDR1 MNHEY, CDR2 SVGAGI. This material consisted of a blood sample, taken at baseline and on roughly day 110 from a kidney transplant recipient. The V call is TRBV6-5, the J call TRBJ1-6; D perhaps matches TRBD1 (5 bases). This TCR came from a male patient between 25 and 39 years old who had COVID-19 and was a kidney transplant recipient. Some T cells may be the graft donor's. The DNA of the CDR3 is TGTGCCAGCCAACGTGACAGTTCCAATAATTCACCCCTCCACTTT. Its translation is CASQRDSSNNSPLHF.